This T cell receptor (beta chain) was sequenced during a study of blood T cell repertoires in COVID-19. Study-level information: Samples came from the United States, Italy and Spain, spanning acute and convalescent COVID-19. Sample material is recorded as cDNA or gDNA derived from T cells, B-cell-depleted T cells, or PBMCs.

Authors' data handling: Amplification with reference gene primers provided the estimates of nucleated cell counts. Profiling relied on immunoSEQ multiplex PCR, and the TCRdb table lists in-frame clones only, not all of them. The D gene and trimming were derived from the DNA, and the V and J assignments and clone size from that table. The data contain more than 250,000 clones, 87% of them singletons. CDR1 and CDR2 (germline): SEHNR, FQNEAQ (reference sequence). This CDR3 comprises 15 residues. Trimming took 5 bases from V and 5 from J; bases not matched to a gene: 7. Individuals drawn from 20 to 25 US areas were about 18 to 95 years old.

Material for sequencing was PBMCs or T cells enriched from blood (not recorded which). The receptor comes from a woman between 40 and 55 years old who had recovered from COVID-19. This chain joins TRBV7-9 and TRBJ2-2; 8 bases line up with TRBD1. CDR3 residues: CASSTGTGETGELFF. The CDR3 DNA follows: TGTGCCAGCAGCACTGGGACAGGAGAAACCGGGGAGCTGTTTTTT.